The rows below give T cell receptor beta chains drawn from one sample of a study of early T cells in non-severe SARS-CoV-2 infection. TCRdb re-called the 5' RACE reads through MiXCR, storing one row per CDR3 protein. The sample consists of around 33,000 distinct CDR3 sequences, 4% to 5% of them appearing once. Specimen: whole blood. These receptors originate from an adult who was a healthcare worker with PCR-confirmed SARS-CoV-2 infection or an uninfected control (not recorded which). CDR3s include the opening cysteine and the closing phenylalanine or tryptophan. Each record gives: CDR3 DNA, CDR3 protein, V gene, J gene, D gene, clone size. D genes are given only for firm matches. The size entry is marked missing in some rows and otherwise reads once, few, many or a size class.

CDR3nt: TGTGCCATCAGTGACAGGACTAGCGGGGGAGATGAGCAGTTCTTC
CDR3aa: CAISDRTSGGDEQFF
v_gene: TRBV10-3
j_gene: TRBJ2-1
d_gene: TRBD2
abundance: many

CDR3nt: TGTGCCAGCAGCCAAGAGGGTGGGGGGACAGATACGCAGTATTTT
CDR3aa: CASSQEGGGTDTQYF
v_gene: TRBV4-2
j_gene: TRBJ2-3
d_gene: .
abundance: .

CDR3nt: TGTGCCAGCAGCAAGGGACATGGGGCTGCTGAAGCTTTCTTT
CDR3aa: CASSKGHGAAEAFF
v_gene: TRBV6-1
j_gene: TRBJ1-1
d_gene: .
abundance: .

CDR3nt: TGCAGTGCTAGTCGCCAGGGGGGATTTAACTATGGCTACACCTTC
CDR3aa: CSASRQGGFNYGYTF
v_gene: TRBV20-1
j_gene: TRBJ1-2
d_gene: TRBD1
abundance: many

CDR3nt: TGCGCCAGCAGCCAAGGAGGGTCCAACTATGGCTACACCTTC
CDR3aa: CASSQGGSNYGYTF
v_gene: TRBV4-3
j_gene: TRBJ1-2
d_gene: .
abundance: many

CDR3nt: TGTGCCAGCAGTGAAGGTTGGGAGAATGAGCAGTTCTTC
CDR3aa: CASSEGWENEQFF
v_gene: TRBV6-1
j_gene: TRBJ2-1
d_gene: .
abundance: few

CDR3nt: TGTGCCAGCAGTGGATCAGGGTCTATACCCTACGAGCAGTACTTC
CDR3aa: CASSGSGSIPYEQYF
v_gene: TRBV25-1
j_gene: TRBJ2-7
d_gene: .
abundance: many

CDR3nt: TGTGCCAGCTCTCCCCGGGACGGACAGCGCAACTATGGCTACACCTTC
CDR3aa: CASSPRDGQRNYGYTF
v_gene: TRBV18
j_gene: TRBJ1-2
d_gene: .
abundance: many

CDR3nt: TGCGCCAGCAGCCAAGACAGCGGGACAGGGAGGGAGACCCAGTACTTC
CDR3aa: CASSQDSGTGRETQYF
v_gene: TRBV4-3
j_gene: TRBJ2-5
d_gene: TRBD1
abundance: many

CDR3nt: TGCAGTGCGAGGGGGAACATGGAAGAGACCCAGTACTTC
CDR3aa: CSARGNMEETQYF
v_gene: TRBV20-1
j_gene: TRBJ2-5
d_gene: .
abundance: many

CDR3nt: TGCAGTGCTAGAGCCAGAAATCAGCCCCAGCATTTT
CDR3aa: CSARARNQPQHF
v_gene: TRBV20-1
j_gene: TRBJ1-5
d_gene: .
abundance: many

CDR3nt: TGTGCCAGCAGCCATTCCTCGACAGTCCCTAATGAAAAACTGTTTTTT
CDR3aa: CASSHSSTVPNEKLFF
v_gene: TRBV3-1
j_gene: TRBJ1-4
d_gene: .
abundance: many

CDR3nt: TGTGCCAGCAGAGGGACCGGGACAGGGGGTTGGGAGCAGTACTTC
CDR3aa: CASRGTGTGGWEQYF
v_gene: TRBV14
j_gene: TRBJ2-7
d_gene: TRBD1
abundance: many

CDR3nt: TGCAGTGCTAGAGATCAAGGGGCGATGAACACTGAAGCTTTCTTT
CDR3aa: CSARDQGAMNTEAFF
v_gene: TRBV20-1
j_gene: TRBJ1-1
d_gene: .
abundance: many

CDR3nt: TGTGCCTGGACCCCGGGACTAGCGACCAATGAGCAGTTCTTC
CDR3aa: CAWTPGLATNEQFF
v_gene: TRBV30
j_gene: TRBJ2-1
d_gene: TRBD2
abundance: few

CDR3nt: TGTGCCAGCAGTCGGACAGCACCACCCCTCCACTTT
CDR3aa: CASSRTAPPLHF
v_gene: TRBV7-9
j_gene: TRBJ1-6
d_gene: .
abundance: many

CDR3nt: TGTGCCAGCAGCCTTTTGAACACTGAAGCTTTCTTT
CDR3aa: CASSLLNTEAFF
v_gene: TRBV6-2/TRBV6-3
j_gene: TRBJ1-1
d_gene: .
abundance: many

CDR3nt: TGTGCCAGCAGCCCTAGTACAGGATCCTACGAGCAGTACTTC
CDR3aa: CASSPSTGSYEQYF
v_gene: TRBV11-2
j_gene: TRBJ2-7
d_gene: .
abundance: many

CDR3nt: TGTGCCATCAGTGAGACAGAATACAGGGTGGCCACTGAAGCTTTCTTT
CDR3aa: CAISETEYRVATEAFF
v_gene: TRBV10-3
j_gene: TRBJ1-1
d_gene: .
abundance: many

CDR3nt: TGTGCCAGCAGATCACAGGGGGTCAACCAGCCCCAGCATTTT
CDR3aa: CASRSQGVNQPQHF
v_gene: TRBV28
j_gene: TRBJ1-5
d_gene: TRBD1
abundance: many

CDR3nt: TGTGCCAGCAGTCACCTTCTTTGGAGCGGGGGCACAGATACGCAGTATTTT
CDR3aa: CASSHLLWSGGTDTQYF
v_gene: TRBV6-5
j_gene: TRBJ2-3
d_gene: TRBD2
abundance: many